A single sample is the source of the 30 T cell receptor beta chains below, sequenced in a study of OX40 agonist ivuxolimab in advanced cancers. Generated by immunoSEQ multiplex PCR, the TCRdb table keeps only in-frame clones and is missing some. Seen here are about 29,000 clones, around nine tenths observed once, and the top ten hold roughly 9.4%. The input for sequencing was CD4+ or CD8+ T cells sorted from blood, taken in a trial of the OX40 agonist ivuxolimab. All receptors come from an adult with an advanced solid tumor such as melanoma, head and neck, liver or kidney cancer.

The V and J genes are TRBV6-8 and TRBJ2-5; a possible D gene is TRBD2 (6 bases). Trimming shortened V by 2 bases and J by 2 bases, and 12 bases separated the two germline ends. The CDR3 contains 15 residues. The germline gives CDR1 MNHGY, CDR2 SAAAGT. The CDR3 DNA reads TGTGCCAGCAGTTACCCTCTTGGGGGGCAAGAGACCCAGTACTTC. It translates to CASSYPLGGQETQYF.

On this clone itself: A read error may produce the germline difference seen at one junction end. The chain recombines TRBV25-1 with TRBJ2-5; 7 nucleotides align to TRBD2. The CDR3 has 14 amino acids. Germline V gene sequence: CDR1 MGHDK, CDR2 SYGVNS. The CDR3 nucleotides read TGTGCGAGCAGTCGGGCGGGAGCGAGGGAGACCCAGTACTTC. This sequence encodes CASSRAGARETQYF.

The chain links TRBV2 to TRBJ1-6, with unresolved D. Trimming pared 7 bases from V and 6 bases from J, leaving 10 bases between. Germline CDR1 and CDR2: SNHLY and FYNNEI. The CDR3 contains 13 residues. The CDR3 sequence: CASNERFNSPLHF. The CDR3 DNA sequence: TGTGCCAGCAATGAGAGATTTAATTCACCCCTCCACTTT. The full variable domain, in which reference TRBV2 and TRBJ1-6 provide the parts outside the CDR3, is EPEVTQTPSHQVTQMGQEVILRCVPISNHLYFYWYRQILGQKVEFLVSFYNNEISEKSEIFDDQFSVERPDGSNFTLKIRSTKLEDSAMYFCASNERFNSPLHFGNGTRLTVT.

The genes are TRBV4-2 and TRBJ2-5, with D possibly TRBD2 on 5 matching bases. V lost 4 bases to trimming and J lost 1 base, with 7 bases between them. Germline V CDR1 and CDR2: LGHNA, YNFKEQ. The CDR3 is made up of 13 amino acids. CDR3 region: CASSPGFQETQYF. The CDR3 DNA reads TGTGCCAGCAGCCCGGGGTTCCAAGAGACCCAGTACTTC.

The V gene is TRBV10-3, the J gene TRBJ2-5, with D perhaps TRBD2 (6 bases). V shed 5 bases and J shed 3 bases, with 13 bases lying between them. The length of the CDR3 is 14 residues. Germline V CDR1 and CDR2: ENHRY, SYGVKD. The CDR3 region has the DNA TGTGCCATCAGTCGCGCTAGCGAAGAAGAGACCCAGTACTTC. Translation: CAISRASEEETQYF.

The chain is built from TRBV27 and TRBJ2-7, with a weak D call TRBD1 (6 bases). V was clipped by 6 bases and J by 4 bases, with 22 bases between them. The CDR3 covers 16 residues. CDR1 and CDR2 from the germline V gene are MNHEY and SMNVEV (reference sequence). In DNA form, the CDR3 reads TGTGCCAGCAGCAAAACAGGGTTAATATTGGGGTACGAGCAGTACTTC. As protein: CASSKTGLILGYEQYF.

The chain is built from TRBV7-6 and TRBJ1-4; tentative D call: TRBD1 (6 bases). This CDR3 comprises 16 residues. V was pared by 1 base and J by 7 bases, with 16 bases between. The germline V gene has CDR1 SGHVS and CDR2 FNYEAQ. In nucleotides, the CDR3 is TGTGCCAGCAGCTTAGGGCCCCAGGGGCTGGGTGAAAAACTGTTTTTT. It translates to CASSLGPQGLGEKLFF. Full variable domain (remainder filled in from reference TRBV7-6 and TRBJ1-4): GAGVSQSPRYKVTKRGQDVALRCDPISGHVSLYWYRQALGQGPEFLTYFNYEAQQDKSGLPNDRFSAERPEGSISTLTIQRTEQRDSAMYRCASSLGPQGLGEKLFFGSGTQLSVL.

Only one count was recorded for this clone. Written as DNA, the CDR3 is TGCGCCAGCAGCCGGGAGGGGGGAGGCTCCTACAATGAGCAGTTCTTC. Amino acids: CASSREGGGSYNEQFF. The chain is built from TRBV4-1 and TRBJ2-1, with a tentative D call TRBD2 (7 bases). CDR3 length equals 16 residues. The V gene lost 4 bases and the J gene lost 0 bases, with 13 bases spanning the gap. Germline CDR1 is MGHRA and CDR2 is YSYEKL.

The chain links TRBV6-5 to TRBJ1-2; D remains ambiguous. Germline-derived CDR1 and CDR2 are MNHEY and SVGAGI. Between the trimmed V and J ends, which lost 0 bases and 2 bases, there was a span of 4 bases. The CDR3 has 13 amino acids. The CDR3 region is CASSYSPNYGYTF. In DNA form, the CDR3 reads TGTGCCAGCAGTTACTCTCCCAACTATGGCTACACCTTC.

The chain combines TRBV5-6 with TRBJ2-7; a possible D gene is TRBD2 (6 bases). The germline V gene encodes CDR1 SGHDT and CDR2 YYEEEE. The CDR3 is made up of 11 amino acids. Between the trimmed V and J ends, which lost 0 bases and 12 bases, there was a span of 10 bases. The CDR3 DNA reads TGTGCCAGCAGCTTGGTGGGGGAGGTGTACTTC. It encodes CASSLVGEVYF.

This clone has just one count. The genes are TRBV2 and TRBJ2-7; TRBD2 matches at 7 bases. The V gene end was trimmed by 6 bases and the J gene end by 0 bases; junction bases not matched to a gene: 5. The CDR3 contains 14 residues. Germline V gene lookup returns CDR1 SNHLY and CDR2 FYNNEI. The CDR3 loop reads CASRTSGASYEQYF. The CDR3, as DNA: TGTGCCAGCAGGACGAGCGGGGCCTCCTACGAGCAGTACTTC.

This clone is a singleton in its sample. The gene calls are TRBV27 and TRBJ2-5; D might be TRBD2 (6 bases). Germline values: CDR1 MNHEY, CDR2 SMNVEV (reference sequence). The CDR3 runs 15 residues. Trimming pared 0 bases from V and 5 bases from J, leaving 13 bases between. CDR3 sequence reads: CASSLSPRGWETQYF. The CDR3 nucleotides are TGTGCCAGCAGTTTATCCCCCCGGGGGTGGGAGACCCAGTACTTC.

The chain combines TRBV7-9 with TRBJ1-5; TRBD1 is a possible D gene (6 bases). The CDR3 runs to 14 residues. V lost 5 bases to trimming and J lost 7 bases, with 15 bases between them. Germline loops: CDR1 SEHNR, CDR2 FQNEAQ (reference sequence). The CDR3 DNA sequence: TGTGCCAGCAGCATAACAGGGCTGGGCCAGCCCCAGCATTTT. It specifies CASSITGLGQPQHF.

The CDR3 here is CASSEFPAGGGSYF. Written as DNA, the CDR3 is TGTGCCAGCAGTGAATTCCCAGCGGGAGGCGGTTCCTACTTC. The gene calls are TRBV25-1 and TRBJ2-4; 9 bases are a match to TRBD2. The CDR3 has 14 residues. From germline, CDR1 is MGHDK and CDR2 SYGVNS. Trimming at V came to 1 base and at J to 16 bases, leaving 11 bases not matched to a gene.

The chain employs TRBV9 and TRBJ2-7; D is possibly TRBD1 (5 bases). The V gene lost 0 bases and the J gene lost 5 bases, with 18 bases spanning the gap. The CDR3 runs 16 residues. Germline V gene sequence: CDR1 SGDLS, CDR2 YYNGEE. The CDR3 nucleotides read TGTGCCAGCAGCGTAGACCTCAGGGCCCGCTGGGACGAGCAGTACTTC. It specifies CASSVDLRARWDEQYF.

The rearrangement uses TRBV19 and TRBJ1-3; D not certain. The CDR3 totals 15 residues. Trimming cost V 6 bases and J 0 bases, with 12 bases left between them. Germline values: CDR1 LNHDA, CDR2 SQIVND (reference sequence). The CDR3 loop is CASSPFDGSGNTIYF. CDR3 sequence (DNA): TGTGCCAGTAGCCCATTCGACGGCTCTGGAAACACCATATATTTT.

V and J are TRBV7-2 and TRBJ1-1; possible D gene TRBD1, 6 bases. The CDR3 runs to 15 residues. V gave up 2 bases and J gave up 1 base, with 11 bases separating them. Germline CDR1 SGHTA, CDR2 FQGNSA. Here the CDR3 reads CASSLTSQGNTEAFF. The CDR3 coding sequence is TGTGCCAGCAGCTTAACTTCACAGGGGAACACTGAAGCTTTCTTT.

The chain recombines TRBV6-5 with TRBJ1-1; the D gene is possibly TRBD1 (5 bases). Per the germline V gene, CDR1 is MNHEY and CDR2 is SVGAGI. V was clipped by 6 bases and J by 4 bases, with 15 bases between them. The CDR3 totals 14 residues. The CDR3 reads CASRESSRATEAFF. DNA for the CDR3: TGTGCCAGCAGGGAAAGCTCCAGGGCCACTGAAGCTTTCTTT.

The CDR3 sequence: CATSRDPGDSSYEQYF. In DNA form, the CDR3 reads TGTGCCACCAGCAGAGATCCCGGGGACAGCTCCTACGAGCAGTACTTC. The chain employs TRBV15 and TRBJ2-7; 7 nucleotides align to TRBD1. This CDR3 contains 16 residues. The germline V gene encodes CDR1 LNHNV and CDR2 YYDKDF (reference sequence). V lost 0 bases, J lost 0 bases, and 5 bases stayed unmatched.

This clone was seen a single time. The rearrangement uses TRBV7-6 and TRBJ2-5; D is undetermined. V shed 1 base and J shed 4 bases, with 19 bases lying between them. Germline CDR1 and CDR2: SGHVS and FNYEAQ. The CDR3 is 17 residues long. CDR3 in DNA: TGTGCCAGCAGCTTAGATGTTTCCGGGCCGTGGCCAGAGACCCAGTACTTC. As protein: CASSLDVSGPWPETQYF. The variable domain in full, completed from reference TRBV7-6 and TRBJ2-5, reads GAGVSQSPRYKVTKRGQDVALRCDPISGHVSLYWYRQALGQGPEFLTYFNYEAQQDKSGLPNDRFSAERPEGSISTLTIQRTEQRDSAMYRCASSLDVSGPWPETQYFGPGTRLLVL.

The chain combines TRBV4-1 with TRBJ1-2; tentatively, D is TRBD1 (6 bases). Germline assignment: CDR1 MGHRA and CDR2 YSYEKL. V shed 1 base and J shed 5 bases, with 14 bases lying between them. The CDR3 covers 15 residues. CDR3 bases: TGCGCCAGCAGCCAAGGGGAAACAGGGAAATATGGCTACACCTTC. Protein product: CASSQGETGKYGYTF.

This chain uses TRBV5-1 with TRBJ2-7; the D gene is possibly TRBD1 (5 bases). V lost 1 base and J lost 0, with 14 bases in between. CDR3 length equals 16 residues. CDR1 and CDR2 (germline): SGHRS, YFSETQ. The CDR3 DNA follows: TGCGCCAGCAGCTTGAATATCAGGGTCTCCTCCTACGAGCAGTACTTC. Translation gives CASSLNIRVSSYEQYF.

This clone was detected once. V usage is TRBV7-2 and J usage is TRBJ2-5; D unresolved. The V end lost 5 bases, the J end lost 1 base, and 11 bases lay between the germline ends. There are 14 residues in the CDR3. The germline CDR1 and CDR2 sequences are SGHTA and FQGNSA. CDR3 amino acids: CASSVRAAQETQYF. CDR3 in DNA: TGTGCCAGCAGCGTTAGGGCAGCCCAAGAGACCCAGTACTTC.

The chain joins TRBV4-1 to TRBJ2-1; D might be TRBD1 or TRBD2, each matching 5 bases. V was pared by 0 bases and J by 1 base, with 16 bases between. The CDR3 spans 18 residues. CDR1 MGHRA and CDR2 YSYEKL come from the germline V gene. The CDR3: CASSQDIIGTASYNEQFF. The CDR3 nucleotides read TGCGCCAGCAGCCAAGATATTATCGGGACGGCTTCCTACAATGAGCAGTTCTTC.

This clone has a handful of counts. The rearrangement uses TRBV6-5 and TRBJ2-7, with D hard to call. V gave up 5 bases and J gave up 3 bases, with 8 bases separating them. The CDR3 runs 12 residues. Germline lookup yields CDR1 MNHEY and CDR2 SVGAGI. The CDR3 spells CASSNSHYEQYF. Here the CDR3 DNA reads TGTGCCAGCAGTAACAGCCACTACGAGCAGTACTTC.

The V and J genes are TRBV4-1 and TRBJ1-6; 7 bases match TRBD1. Germline V gene data show CDR1 as MGHRA and CDR2 as YSYEKL. The CDR3 contains 19 residues. With V trimmed by 0 bases and J by 10 bases, 18 bases remained unmatched. The CDR3 loop is CASSQDPRNTDRVHSPLHF. In DNA, the CDR3 is TGCGCCAGCAGCCAAGATCCCCGAAACACAGACAGGGTACACTCACCCCTCCACTTT.

The chain has TRBV19 and TRBJ2-7; TRBD2 matches 14 bases. CDR3 length: 17 amino acids. The germline gives CDR1 LNHDA, CDR2 SQIVND (reference sequence). V shed 3 bases and J 4 bases; nucleotides not matched to a gene: 8. The CDR3 DNA reads as TGTGCCAGTAGTATTTCCGGGACTAGCGGGAGTCGGTACGAGCAGTACTTC. This translates into CASSISGTSGSRYEQYF.

The chain couples TRBV10-3 to TRBJ2-7, with 7 nucleotides matching TRBD1. Germline V gene sequence: CDR1 ENHRY, CDR2 SYGVKD. CDR3 length equals 13 residues. With 7 bases clipped from V and 1 base from J, the junction kept 4 bases outside the gene matches. Here the CDR3 DNA reads TGTGCCATCACACCAGGGGGTTCCTACGAGCAGTACTTC. Its translation: CAITPGGSYEQYF.

A note on this clone: Relative to the germline gene, one junction end is altered; a read error may explain this. This chain connects TRBV13 to TRBJ2-5, with TRBD1 as a possible D gene (6 bases). From germline, CDR1 is PRHDT and CDR2 FYEKMQ (reference sequence). The CDR3 sequence is 14 residues long. CDR3: CASSLGTTQETQYF. The DNA for the CDR3 is TGTGCCAGCAGCCTAGGGACAACCCAAGAGACCCAGTACTTC.

This clone was picked up one time. The chain joins TRBV29-1 to TRBJ2-1; D is uncertain. The CDR3 has 13 residues. The V end was cut by 2 bases, the J end by 3 bases, with 8 bases between. CDR1 SQVTM and CDR2 ANQGSEA come from the germline V gene. The CDR3 nucleotides read TGCAGCGTTGAATTGTCCCTCTACAATGAGCAGTTCTTC. This encodes CSVELSLYNEQFF.